Below, 15 T cell receptor beta chains from the same sample are listed, as sequenced in a study of CXCR3-negative and CXCR3-positive naive CD8 T cells. Libraries were UMI-labeled 5' RACE TRB cDNA. For each CDR3 protein, TCRdb gives one entry from its re-call of the 5' RACE reads, without DNA. This sample's table has approximately 88,000 distinct CDR3 sequences. Sequencing was performed on naive CXCR3- CD8+ T cells from blood. As for subset: CD45RO-CCR7+CD27+CD95- naive CD8+ T cells lacking CXCR3 (TNR3-). The receptor source for this set is a human donor in good health. Some clones in this sample may be carry-over from other donors' samples.

V gene TRBV6-6 combines with J gene TRBJ2-7; TCRdb's D call, TRBD1, is unchecked because there is no DNA. Germline CDR1 reads MNHNY; CDR2 reads SVGAGI (reference sequence). The CDR3 has 14 amino acids. CDR3 sequence: CASSYSGQNYEQYF.

This sequence joins TRBV5-5 and TRBJ1-1; the TCRdb call, TRBD1, lacks DNA for checking. Per germline, CDR1 SGHKS and CDR2 YYEKEE (reference sequence). CDR3 length: 16 residues. The CDR3 is CASSLFVSETGSEAFF. Full variable domain (remainder filled in from reference TRBV5-5 and TRBJ1-1): DAGVTQSPTHLIKTRGQQVTLRCSPISGHKSVSWYQQVLGQGPQFIFQYYEKEERGRGNFPDRFSARQFPNYSSELNVNALLLGDSALYLCASSLFVSETGSEAFFGQGTRLTVV.

The J gene is TRBJ2-1, the V gene TRBV5-1; checking the TCRdb D call of TRBD1 is not possible without DNA. Germline CDR1 SGHRS, CDR2 YFSETQ. CDR3 length: 16 amino acids. This CDR3 reads CASSLSRGPSYNEQFF.

The chain has TRBV14 and TRBJ2-7. The germline V gene encodes CDR1 SGHDN and CDR2 FVKESK. CDR3 length equals 15 residues. The CDR3 sequence is CASSQDLGRLDEQYF. Based on the CDR3 plus reference TRBV14 and TRBJ2-7, the full variable domain is EAGVTQFPSHSVIEKGQTVTLRCDPISGHDNLYWYRRVMGKEIKFLLHFVKESKQDESGMPNNRFLAERTGGTYSTLKVQPAELEDSGVYFCASSQDLGRLDEQYFGPGTRLTVT.

The V gene is TRBV29-1, the J gene TRBJ2-2. Germline CDR1 SQVTM, CDR2 ANQGSEA. This CDR3 is built from 13 residues. This CDR3 reads CSVDMVNTGELFF.

The chain joins TRBV4-3 to TRBJ2-7; as DNA is missing, the TRBD1 call by TCRdb cannot be tested. There are 15 residues in the CDR3. Germline loops: CDR1 LGHNA, CDR2 YSLEER. This CDR3 reads CASSQVTGLTYEQYF.

This chain uses TRBV4-3 with TRBJ1-1; TCRdb picks TRBD1, but there is no DNA to check that call. The CDR3 is 16 residues long. CDR1 and CDR2 (germline): LGHNA, YSLEER. CDR3 residues: CASSQDLDRVWTEAFF.

This chain joins TRBV29-1 and TRBJ2-7; without DNA, the TCRdb call of TRBD1 cannot be checked. This CDR3 is built from 12 residues. CDR1 and CDR2 from the germline V gene are SQVTM and ANQGSEA. CDR3 amino acids: CSVRQGAYEQYF.

The chain joins TRBV29-1 to TRBJ2-2; the D gene TCRdb calls, TRBD1, cannot be checked with no DNA. The CDR3 sequence is 16 residues long. Germline-derived CDR1 and CDR2 are SQVTM and ANQGSEA. Here the CDR3 reads CSVAGGAGGGTGELFF.

The genes are TRBV4-1 and TRBJ2-7; TCRdb gives TRBD1 as the D gene, but with no DNA this cannot be confirmed. Germline lookup yields CDR1 MGHRA and CDR2 YSYEKL. The CDR3 is 15 amino acids. CDR3 amino acids: CASSQGFPPAYEQYF.

The chain links TRBV5-1 to TRBJ1-5. The germline gives CDR1 SGHRS, CDR2 YFSETQ. This CDR3 contains 14 residues. The CDR3 reads CASSPGDSNQPQHF.

The chain couples TRBV29-1 to TRBJ2-3; with no DNA, the TCRdb D assignment of TRBD1 cannot be verified. Germline assignment: CDR1 SQVTM and CDR2 ANQGSEA. The CDR3 contains 15 residues. CDR3 region: CSHTPLGHPTDTQYF.

CDR3 region: CATSTGYNEQFF. J is TRBJ2-1 and V is TRBV24-1; as DNA is missing, the TRBD1 call by TCRdb cannot be tested. The CDR3 is 12 residues long. Germline assignment: CDR1 KGHDR and CDR2 SFDVKD.

This chain connects TRBV4-1 to TRBJ1-1; TCRdb's D call, TRBD1, is unchecked because there is no DNA. Germline values: CDR1 MGHRA, CDR2 YSYEKL. The CDR3 extends over 15 amino acids. CDR3 protein: CASSHPRQGGTEAFF.

The chain uses TRBV28 and TRBJ2-3; TCRdb's D call, TRBD2, is unchecked because there is no DNA. This CDR3 region has 18 residues. Germline lookup yields CDR1 MDHEN and CDR2 SYDVKM. CDR3 region: CASSSSWGGRAEADTQYF.